Listed below are T cell receptor beta chains from one sample, sequenced in a study of blood T cells in healthy people across ages. Via MiXCR, TCRdb re-called the 5' RACE reads, giving one row per CDR3 protein. The sample consists of about a million distinct CDR3 sequences, roughly two fifths of them appearing once. Sequences were obtained from blood. These receptors were obtained from a man aged 18 to 29 in good health. The CDR3 runs from the conserved cysteine through the conserved F or W. D genes are given only for firm matches. Clone size appears in some rows only: once, few, many, or a class for an expanded clone.

TRBJ1-1 | NA | TRBV3-1 | NA | CASSQDGVGTEAFF | TGTGCCAGCAGCCAAGATGGGGTCGGGACTGAAGCTTTCTTT
TRBJ2-1 | TRBD2 | TRBV5-4 | NA | CASSAIAGGNNEQFF | TGTGCCAGCAGCGCCATAGCGGGGGGTAACAATGAGCAGTTCTTC
TRBJ2-3 | NA | TRBV30 | NA | CAWSGGDTQYF | TGTGCCTGGAGTGGCGGGGATACGCAGTATTTT
TRBJ2-3 | NA | TRBV7-2 | NA | CASSPRGLRQADTQYF | TGTGCCAGCAGCCCCCGAGGACTTCGCCAGGCAGATACGCAGTATTTT
TRBJ1-2 | NA | TRBV6-5 | few | CASSPGPWNGYTF | TGTGCCAGCAGTCCCGGACCATGGAATGGCTACACCTTC
TRBJ1-2 | NA | TRBV10-3 | many | CAISDPKDYGYTF | TGTGCCATCAGTGACCCCAAGGACTATGGCTACACCTTC
TRBJ1-4 | NA | TRBV28 | NA | CASSVDWEEKLFF | TGTGCCAGCAGTGTAGACTGGGAGGAAAAACTGTTTTTT
TRBJ2-6 | TRBD1 | TRBV3-1 | NA | CASSLVTGTGVLSGANVLTF | TGTGCCAGCAGCCTCGTAACCGGGACAGGGGTTTTATCTGGGGCCAACGTCCTGACTTTC
TRBJ2-5 | NA | TRBV12-3/TRBV12-4 | NA | CASIGGGHTSNEQYF | TGTGCCAGCATAGGGGGGGGACACACTTCCAATGAGCAGTACTTC
TRBJ2-3 | NA | TRBV3-1 | NA | CASSRTLRGYTQYF | TGTGCCAGCAGCCGAACTCTTCGGGGGTATACGCAGTATTTT
TRBJ1-5 | NA | TRBV19 | NA | CASSIGHSNQPQHF | TGTGCCAGTAGTATCGGGCATAGCAATCAGCCCCAGCATTTT
TRBJ2-1 | NA | TRBV20-1 | NA | CSATQFGPLTMKQFF | TGCAGTGCTACCCAATTCGGTCCGCTAACAATGAAGCAGTTCTTC
TRBJ2-4 | TRBD1 | TRBV9 | NA | CASSQGAKPADIQYF | TGTGCCAGCAGCCAGGGGGCCAAACCGGCGGACATTCAGTACTTC
TRBJ2-3 | NA | TRBV10-3 | NA | CAISEYLDPLADTQYF | TGTGCCATCAGTGAGTATCTAGACCCTCTGGCAGATACGCAGTATTTT
TRBJ1-4 | NA | TRBV6-2/TRBV6-3 | NA | CASSYGGKLFF | TGTGCCAGCAGTTACGGCGGAAAACTGTTTTTT
TRBJ2-5 | NA | TRBV20-1 | many | CSALPQTSFETQYF | TGCAGTGCTCTCCCTCAAACTAGCTTCGAGACCCAGTACTTC
TRBJ1-2 | NA | TRBV29-1 | NA | CSVVADNYGYTF | TGCAGCGTTGTTGCGGACAACTATGGCTACACCTTC
TRBJ1-2 | TRBD1 | TRBV5-4 | few | CASRDRGGYGYTF | TGTGCCAGCCGCGACAGGGGGGGCTATGGCTACACCTTC
TRBJ2-7 | NA | TRBV14 | NA | CASSQDLRSRVDEQYF | TGTGCCAGCAGCCAAGATCTTAGGAGCAGGGTCGACGAGCAGTACTTC
TRBJ1-2 | TRBD1 | TRBV2 | few | CASRQGESYGYTF | TGTGCCAGTAGACAGGGGGAAAGCTATGGCTACACCTTC
TRBJ2-7 | NA | TRBV3-1 | NA | CASSPTRASEQYF | TGTGCCAGCAGCCCGACTAGGGCAAGCGAGCAGTACTTC
TRBJ1-5 | NA | TRBV20-1 | NA | CSAKRAGDQPQHF | TGCAGTGCTAAGAGGGCTGGCGATCAGCCCCAGCATTTT
TRBJ1-2 | NA | TRBV25-1 | NA | CASEEGKGKNGYTF | TGTGCCAGCGAAGAAGGAAAGGGAAAGAATGGCTACACCTTC
TRBJ1-2 | NA | TRBV5-5 | NA | CASSLEVVPLGYGYTF | TGTGCCAGCAGCTTGGAGGTAGTCCCACTGGGCTATGGCTACACCTTC
TRBJ1-5 | NA | TRBV20-1 | NA | CSAGEGVSGIQPQHF | TGCAGTGCTGGGGAGGGGGTAAGCGGCATTCAGCCCCAGCATTTT
TRBJ2-4 | NA | TRBV9 | NA | CASSVGLLGADIQYF | TGTGCCAGCAGCGTAGGCTTGTTGGGGGCGGACATTCAGTACTTC
TRBJ2-1 | NA | TRBV7-6 | few | CASSSDGGLYNEQFF | TGTGCCAGCAGCTCGGACGGGGGGCTTTACAATGAGCAGTTCTTC
TRBJ2-1 | TRBD2 | TRBV5-1 | NA | CASSSQGPAGCNEQFF | TGCGCCAGCAGCTCCCAAGGCCCAGCGGGGTGCAATGAGCAGTTCTTC
TRBJ1-2 | NA | TRBV27 | few | CASSFLGGAGGYTF | TGTGCCAGCAGTTTCTTGGGGGGCGCGGGGGGCTACACCTTC
TRBJ2-1 | TRBD1 | TRBV10-3 | NA | CAIRDRENEQFF | TGTGCCATCCGGGACAGGGAAAATGAGCAGTTCTTC
TRBJ1-2 | TRBD1 | TRBV12-3/TRBV12-4 | NA | CASNPGQGNYGYTF | TGTGCCAGCAATCCAGGACAGGGCAACTATGGCTACACCTTC
TRBJ2-2 | NA | TRBV5-1 | NA | CASSLEVTENTGELFF | TGCGCCAGCAGCTTGGAAGTGACAGAGAACACCGGGGAGCTGTTTTTT
TRBJ2-7 | NA | TRBV6-2/TRBV6-3 | NA | CASSTTTGTLYEQYF | TGTGCCAGCAGTACAACAACCGGGACACTCTACGAGCAGTACTTC
TRBJ2-5 | NA | TRBV27 | once | CASSAPRGETQYF | TGTGCCAGCAGTGCCCCCAGGGGTGAGACCCAGTACTTC
TRBJ1-2 | TRBD1 | TRBV20-1 | NA | CSAREGQVDYGYTF | TGCAGTGCTAGAGAAGGACAGGTGGACTATGGCTACACCTTC
TRBJ1-4 | NA | TRBV6-6 | few | CASNLGQLNEKLFF | TGTGCCAGCAACCTCGGACAGCTTAATGAAAAACTGTTTTTT
TRBJ2-1 | NA | TRBV27 | many | CASSLVDSNNEQFF | TGTGCCAGCAGTTTAGTGGACTCCAACAATGAGCAGTTCTTC
TRBJ2-5 | NA | TRBV2 | NA | CASSLDSRGETQYF | TGTGCCAGCAGTCTGGACTCTAGAGGCGAGACCCAGTACTTC
TRBJ2-3 | NA | TRBV25-1 | few | CASSEAQSTDTQYF | TGTGCCAGCAGCGAGGCCCAGAGCACAGATACGCAGTATTTT
TRBJ1-1 | NA | TRBV3-1 | NA | CASSQDTGRAEAFF | TGTGCCAGCAGCCAAGATACCGGGAGAGCTGAAGCTTTCTTT
TRBJ1-6 | NA | TRBV5-4 | NA | CASIPQNSPLHF | TGTGCCAGCATCCCTCAGAATTCACCCCTCCACTTT
TRBJ2-2 | TRBD1 | TRBV9 | NA | CASSATGKKSGELFF | TGTGCCAGCAGCGCGACAGGGAAGAAGAGCGGGGAGCTGTTTTTT
TRBJ2-3 | NA | TRBV7-2 | NA | CASSLFRVAPPDTQYF | TGTGCCAGCAGCTTATTTAGAGTAGCCCCCCCAGATACGCAGTATTTT
TRBJ2-4 | NA | TRBV4-2 | NA | CASSQDLPVDTKNIQYF | TGTGCCAGCAGCCAAGATCTTCCCGTTGATACCAAAAACATTCAGTACTTC
TRBJ2-5 | TRBD1 | TRBV7-2 | NA | CASSLGGQGPETQYF | TGTGCCAGCAGCTTAGGGGGACAGGGGCCAGAGACCCAGTACTTC
TRBJ2-5 | NA | TRBV9 | NA | CASSGLVGNEQYF | TGTGCCAGCAGCGGTCTAGTTGGGAATGAGCAGTACTTC
TRBJ1-1 | TRBD1 | TRBV12-3/TRBV12-4 | NA | CASSLETGAGTEAFF | TGTGCCAGCAGTTTAGAGACAGGGGCGGGAACTGAAGCTTTCTTT
TRBJ1-2 | NA | TRBV5-1 | NA | CASSFREHGYTF | TGCGCCAGCAGCTTCAGGGAGCATGGCTACACCTTC
TRBJ1-6 | TRBD1 | TRBV5-1 | NA | CASSLGPSGGSYNSPLHF | TGCGCCAGCAGCTTGGGGCCTTCAGGGGGCTCCTATAATTCACCCCTCCACTTT
TRBJ2-2 | TRBD2 | TRBV9 | NA | CASSVRGGAATGELFF | TGTGCCAGCAGCGTCCGCGGGGGGGCCGCCACCGGGGAGCTGTTTTTT
TRBJ2-3 | TRBD1 | TRBV7-3 | many | CASSSTGGSTDTQYF | TGTGCCAGCAGTTCAACAGGGGGTAGCACAGATACGCAGTATTTT
TRBJ1-2 | NA | TRBV4-1 | NA | CASSQDDRENYGYTF | TGCGCCAGCAGCCAAGATGATCGGGAGAACTATGGCTACACCTTC
TRBJ2-7 | NA | TRBV7-8 | once | CASSLAWKTGEQYF | TGTGCCAGCAGCTTAGCATGGAAGACGGGTGAGCAGTACTTC
TRBJ1-2 | TRBD1 | TRBV20-1 | NA | CSAWTGRGYGYTF | TGCAGTGCTTGGACAGGGCGTGGGTATGGCTACACCTTC